The clone carrying this T cell receptor (beta chain) was counted between two and nine times. Its specificity is unknown. Trimming took 3 bases from V and 2 from J; bases not matched to a gene: 4. The CDR3 sequence is 16 residues long. Germline V gene sequence: CDR1 GTSNPN, CDR2 SVGIG (reference sequence). These data belong to a study of regulatory T cells in long-lasting Graves disease. Study observations and caveats: TRBV28, TRBJ1-2 and TRBJ2-5 were segments that persistent disease favored. The TCR repertoire of persistent Graves' patients was less diverse than that of newly diagnosed ones. With approximately 2,500 shared public clonotypes, persistent patients exceeded new patients, who shared 966.

As to time point: newly diagnosed GD, antithyroid drugs for less than 3 months. RNA isolated from PBMCs was used to make the TCR library. According to the study, TCR beta libraries were built with iRepertoire HTBI primers and CDR3-region Arm-PCR. Original data processing: Samples collectively showed fewer than 80 TRBV and more than 12 TRBJ segments. One entry per CDR3 protein, called by TCRdb with MiXCR from the multiplex PCR reads. The V and J calls follow TCRdb's processing rather than the paper's. The sample comprises fewer than 350,000 distinct CDR3 sequences, about 20% of which are singletons, and about two fifths rests with the top ten.

The rearrangement joins TRBV30 to TRBJ2-6; 10 bases map to TRBD2. The sample here was peripheral blood mononuclear cells (PBMCs), taken at new diagnosis, from a patient treated with antithyroid drugs. The source of this sequence is a female donor with Graves disease. The CDR3 sequence is CAWRSSGRAGANVLTF. The DNA for the CDR3 is TGTGCCTGGAGATCTAGCGGGAGAGCTGGGGCCAACGTCCTGACTTTC.